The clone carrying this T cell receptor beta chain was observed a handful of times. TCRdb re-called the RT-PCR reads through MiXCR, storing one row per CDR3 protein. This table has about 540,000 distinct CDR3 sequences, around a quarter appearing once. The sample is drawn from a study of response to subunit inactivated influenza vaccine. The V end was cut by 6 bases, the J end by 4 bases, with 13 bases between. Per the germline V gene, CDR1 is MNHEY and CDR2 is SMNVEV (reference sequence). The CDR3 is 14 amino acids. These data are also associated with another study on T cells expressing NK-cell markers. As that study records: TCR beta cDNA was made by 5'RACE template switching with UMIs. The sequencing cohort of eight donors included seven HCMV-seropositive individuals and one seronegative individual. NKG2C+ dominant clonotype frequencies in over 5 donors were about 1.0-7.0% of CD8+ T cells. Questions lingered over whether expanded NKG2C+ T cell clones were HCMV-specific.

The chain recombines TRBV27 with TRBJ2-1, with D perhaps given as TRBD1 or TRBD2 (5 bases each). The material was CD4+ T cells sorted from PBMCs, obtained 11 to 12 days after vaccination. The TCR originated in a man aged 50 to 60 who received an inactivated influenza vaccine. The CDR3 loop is CASRTGPTYNEQFF. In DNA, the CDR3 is TGTGCCAGCAGAACGGGACCGACTTACAATGAGCAGTTCTTC.